The 27 T cell receptor beta chains reported below all come from one sample, sequenced in a study of T cell responses to AZD1222 COVID-19 vaccine. Clones were read by immunoSEQ multiplex PCR, and TCRdb kept only the in-frame ones, dropping some. The sample contains 100,000 to 150,000 clones, roughly 90% of which appear only once. Sample: peripheral blood, taken on day 0 of MenACWY control vaccination. The source is an adult in good health.

The chain employs TRBV5-1 and TRBJ1-1, with a possible D match to TRBD1 (5 bases). The CDR3 is 15 residues long. V dropped 4 bases and J dropped 2 bases, with 15 bases sitting between them. Germline CDR1 reads SGHRS; CDR2 reads YFSETQ. As DNA, the CDR3 is TGCGCCAGCAGCCCCCCTGACAGACGAAACACTGAAGCTTTCTTT. Protein sequence: CASSPPDRRNTEAFF.

This rearrangement joins TRBV13 to TRBJ2-2, with 7 bases aligning to TRBD1. V trimming: 4 bases; J trimming: 5 bases; junction bases outside the gene matches: 1. The CDR3 totals 13 residues. CDR1 and CDR2 (germline): PRHDT, FYEKMQ (reference sequence). CDR3 protein: CASSSRGTGELFF. As DNA, the CDR3 is TGTGCCAGCAGCTCCAGGGGGACCGGGGAGCTGTTTTTT. Full variable domain (outside the CDR3, taken from reference TRBV13 and TRBJ2-2): AAGVIQSPRHLIKEKRETATLKCYPIPRHDTVYWYQQGPGQDPQFLISFYEKMQSDKGSIPDRFSAQQFSDYHSELNMSSLELGDSALYFCASSSRGTGELFFGEGSRLTVL.

This clone has just one count. The chain combines TRBV7-8 with TRBJ2-2, with D possibly TRBD1 on 5 matching bases. The CDR3 runs to 15 residues. CDR1 is SGHVS and CDR2 is FQNEAQ in the germline V gene. The V end lost 6 bases, the J end lost 4 bases, and 15 bases lay between the germline ends. For the CDR3, the DNA is TGTGCCAGCAGTCCAAGGGGCGTAAGCACCGGGGAGCTGTTTTTT. This encodes CASSPRGVSTGELFF.

On this clone: The same CDR3 also results from other DNA sequences found in this sample. The chain recombines TRBV18 with TRBJ2-3; no firm D call. The V gene's germline CDR1 is KGHSH and CDR2 LQKENI. The length of the CDR3 is 12 residues. Trimming removed 3 bases at V and 0 bases at J, with 1 base between. CDR3 amino acids: CASSPSTDTQYF. The CDR3 DNA reads as TGTGCCAGCTCACCGAGCACAGATACGCAGTATTTT. The whole variable domain, filled in from reference TRBV18 and TRBJ2-3, reads NAGVMQNPRHLVRRRGQEARLRCSPMKGHSHVYWYRQLPEEGLKFMVYLQKENIIDESGMPKERFSAEFPKEGPSILRIQQVVRGDSAAYFCASSPSTDTQYFGPGTRLTVL.

This rearrangement joins TRBV5-4 to TRBJ1-2, with 7 bases lining up with TRBD1. J gave up 4 bases and V 4 bases, and 7 bases lay outside the gene matches. Germline assignment: CDR1 SGHNT and CDR2 YYREEE (reference sequence). The CDR3 totals 14 residues. Written as DNA, the CDR3 is TGTGCCAGCAGCGGAGACAGGGTGAGCTATGGCTACACCTTC. It translates to CASSGDRVSYGYTF. The full variable domain, in which reference TRBV5-4 and TRBJ1-2 provide the parts outside the CDR3, is ETGVTQSPTHLIKTRGQQVTLRCSSQSGHNTVSWYQQALGQGPQFIFQYYREEENGRGNFPPRFSGLQFPNYSSELNVNALELDDSALYLCASSGDRVSYGYTFGSGTRLTVV.

V usage is TRBV12-3 or TRBV12-4 and J usage is TRBJ1-5; D is undetermined. V dropped 7 bases and J dropped 6 bases, with 13 bases sitting between them. This CDR3 is 13 amino acids long. CDR3 bases: TGTGCCAGCATGTCGGTGATCAGTCAGCCCCAGCATTTT. Protein sequence: CASMSVISQPQHF.

The chain carries TRBV6-6 and TRBJ2-1; 7 bases agree with TRBD2. In germline, CDR1 is MNHNY, CDR2 SVGAGI (reference sequence). The length of the CDR3 is 17 residues. The trim removed 6 bases at V and 5 bases at J, leaving 16 bases unmatched. CDR3 amino acids: CASSRLAGDGGHNEQFF. In DNA, the CDR3 is TGTGCCAGCAGCCGACTAGCCGGAGATGGGGGACACAATGAGCAGTTCTTC.

This sequence joins TRBV19 and TRBJ1-3, with D unclear. CDR1 is LNHDA and CDR2 is SQIVND in the germline V gene (reference sequence). The V end lost 3 bases, the J end lost 2 bases, and 8 bases lay between the germline ends. The length of the CDR3 is 14 residues. CDR3 nucleotides: TGTGCCAGTAGTATCTTACCCCCTGGAAACACCATATATTTT. It translates to CASSILPPGNTIYF.

The rearrangement links TRBV28 to TRBJ1-5; a weak D match, TRBD1 (5 bases). Germline-derived CDR1 and CDR2 are MDHEN and SYDVKM. The germline V and J ends were trimmed by 4 bases and 2 bases, with 15 bases remaining between them. The CDR3 runs 16 residues. Here the CDR3 reads CASSYTAGSGNQPQHF. The CDR3 DNA reads TGTGCCAGCAGTTACACGGCAGGGTCGGGCAATCAGCCCCAGCATTTT. Full variable domain (missing parts from reference TRBV28 and TRBJ1-5): DVKVTQSSRYLVKRTGEKVFLECVQDMDHENMFWYRQDPGLGLRLIYFSYDVKMKEKGDIPEGYSVSREKKERFSLILESASTNQTSMYLCASSYTAGSGNQPQHFGDGTRLSIL.

The chain recombines TRBV29-1 with TRBJ2-7; 10 bases align to TRBD1. Germline V gene data show CDR1 as SQVTM and CDR2 as ANQGSEA. The CDR3 is 14 residues long. The junction had 12 bases not matched to a gene; V was cut back by 6 bases and J by 7 bases. DNA for the CDR3: TGCAGCGTGGGACCACGACAGGGGGCGGGGGAGCAGTACTTC. Its protein is CSVGPRQGAGEQYF.

Comment on this clone: Other DNA sequences in this sample translate to the same CDR3. The chain couples TRBV15 to TRBJ2-1, with D unclear. V dropped 1 base and J dropped 6 bases, with 4 bases sitting between them. CDR3 length equals 12 residues. CDR1 and CDR2 (germline): LNHNV, YYDKDF (reference sequence). The CDR3 loop reads CATSRGGNEQFF. CDR3 nucleotides: TGTGCCACCAGCAGAGGGGGCAATGAGCAGTTCTTC.

This chain links TRBV7-8 with TRBJ2-7, with D perhaps being TRBD1 or TRBD2 (5 bases each). The V end was cut by 5 bases, the J end by 2 bases, with 7 bases between. Germline CDR1 reads SGHVS; CDR2 reads FQNEAQ. CDR3 size: 12 residues. The CDR3 region is CASSQGAYEQYF. In DNA form, the CDR3 reads TGTGCCAGCAGCCAGGGAGCCTACGAGCAGTACTTC.

The chain employs TRBV5-1 and TRBJ2-7; D not certain. This CDR3 has 15 residues. The germline V and J ends were trimmed by 2 bases and 0 bases, with 12 bases remaining between them. Per the germline V gene, CDR1 is SGHRS and CDR2 is YFSETQ. This CDR3 reads CASSFTQIGSYEQYF. In DNA, the CDR3 is TGCGCCAGCAGCTTCACACAGATTGGCTCCTACGAGCAGTACTTC.

This chain connects TRBV9 to TRBJ2-1, with 7 bases fitting TRBD1. This CDR3 is built from 15 residues. Germline V gives CDR1 SGDLS, CDR2 YYNGEE. J gave up 4 bases and V 0 bases, and 4 bases lay outside the gene matches. The CDR3 reads CASSVGDSLYNEQFF. The CDR3 DNA reads as TGTGCCAGCAGCGTAGGGGACAGCCTATACAATGAGCAGTTCTTC.

Remarks on this clone: The same CDR3 is also encoded by other DNA sequences in this sample. The chain is built from TRBV12-3 or TRBV12-4 and TRBJ1-1, with no clear D. The CDR3 extends over 13 amino acids. The ends were cut back, 3 bases at V and 2 bases at J, with 7 bases in the middle. CDR3 protein: CASSFTGNTEAFF. The DNA of the CDR3 is TGTGCCAGCAGTTTTACGGGAAACACTGAAGCTTTCTTT.

V and J are TRBV27 and TRBJ1-2; 10 bases fit TRBD1. CDR1 and CDR2 (germline): MNHEY, SMNVEV (reference sequence). J lost 4 bases, V lost 2 bases, and 10 bases had no gene match. This CDR3 comprises 17 residues. The chain's CDR3 is CASSLRQGAGRAYGYTF. CDR3 nucleotide sequence: TGTGCCAGCAGTTTAAGACAGGGGGCAGGTCGGGCCTATGGCTACACCTTC.

The chain employs TRBV7-7 and TRBJ2-1; 14 positions agree with TRBD2. There are 19 residues in the CDR3. CDR1 SSHAT and CDR2 FNYEAQ come from the germline V gene (reference sequence). V shed 5 bases, J shed 0 bases, and the junction held 9 bases outside the gene matches. CDR3 sequence (DNA): TGTGCCAGCAGCGTAGGGACTAGCGGGAGTGAAAGCTCCTACAATGAGCAGTTCTTC. It translates to CASSVGTSGSESSYNEQFF.

This chain connects TRBV7-2 to TRBJ2-7; D is unresolved. Trimming left V 1 base short and J 0 bases short, with 7 bases between. Looked up from germline, CDR1 is SGHTA and CDR2 is FQGNSA. The CDR3 loop spans 14 amino acids. CDR3 sequence reads: CASSLVPNSYEQYF. The CDR3 DNA reads as TGTGCCAGCAGCTTAGTACCGAACTCCTACGAGCAGTACTTC.

J is TRBJ2-7 and V is TRBV5-1; D remains unclear. Looked up from germline, CDR1 is SGHRS and CDR2 is YFSETQ. The V and J ends lost 6 bases and 3 bases respectively, with 13 bases between them. The CDR3 is 13 residues long. The CDR3 region has the DNA TGCGCCAGCACCTTTATGGGAAGCTACGAGCAGTACTTC. This codes for CASTFMGSYEQYF.

The rearrangement joins TRBV5-5 to TRBJ1-5; TRBD1 matches at 7 bases. This CDR3 comprises 14 residues. Trimming cost V 4 bases and J 1 base; bases outside gene matches: 2. Germline loops: CDR1 SGHKS, CDR2 YYEKEE (reference sequence). CDR3 sequence: CASSPGGSNQPQHF. DNA of the CDR3: TGTGCCAGCAGCCCAGGGGGAAGCAATCAGCCCCAGCATTTT.

This chain connects TRBV30 to TRBJ2-1; 10 bases map to TRBD2. CDR1 and CDR2 from the germline V gene are GTSNPN and SVGIG (reference sequence). V lost 3 bases, J lost 8 bases, and 4 bases stayed unmatched. The CDR3 covers 13 residues. For the CDR3, the DNA is TGTGCCTGGAGAGCGGGAGGGCTTTATGAGCAGTTCTTC. This sequence encodes CAWRAGGLYEQFF.

As DNA, the CDR3 is TGTGCCGAGAGGGGAAATCAGCCCCAGCATTTT. As protein: CAERGNQPQHF. J is TRBJ1-5 and V is TRBV12-3 or TRBV12-4, with a possible D match to TRBD1 (5 bases). The CDR3 is made up of 11 amino acids. Trimming cost V 11 bases and J 4 bases, with 9 bases left between them.

V and J are TRBV5-1 and TRBJ1-1, with 9 bases lining up with TRBD1. The V segment lost 5 bases and the J segment 1 base; nucleotides outside the gene matches: 3. The CDR3 runs to 14 residues. Germline V gene data show CDR1 as SGHRS and CDR2 as YFSETQ. The CDR3 nucleotides read TGCGCCAGCAGATGGGACAGGGCGAACACTGAAGCTTTCTTT. Protein: CASRWDRANTEAFF.

This clone has only a few counts. The rearrangement joins TRBV7-8 to TRBJ1-1, with D perhaps matching TRBD1 (5 bases). Germline V lookup: CDR1 SGHVS, CDR2 FQNEAQ. This CDR3 is 14 amino acids long. V lost 6 bases and J 3 bases, leaving 14 bases between the germline ends. CDR3 in DNA: TGTGCCAGCAGATCAGGGTCCGGCCACACTGAAGCTTTCTTT. Residues: CASRSGSGHTEAFF.

The chain uses TRBV28 and TRBJ2-7; D uncertain. The CDR3 consists of 19 residues. Germline assignment: CDR1 MDHEN and CDR2 SYDVKM. V was trimmed by 6 bases and J by 8 bases, leaving 35 bases between them. CDR3 coding DNA: TGTGCCAGCAGGAAAATAGGTTATAACGTGGGCACAAATTATAGCAAGCAGTACTTC. It specifies CASRKIGYNVGTNYSKQYF. Full variable domain (rest looked up from reference TRBV28 and TRBJ2-7): DVKVTQSSRYLVKRTGEKVFLECVQDMDHENMFWYRQDPGLGLRLIYFSYDVKMKEKGDIPEGYSVSREKKERFSLILESASTNQTSMYLCASRKIGYNVGTNYSKQYFGPGTRLTVT.

This clone has only a few counts. This chain uses TRBV6-5 with TRBJ1-2; perhaps TRBD1 as D (6 bases). The CDR3 is 13 residues long. CDR1 is MNHEY and CDR2 is SVGAGI in the germline V gene. With 6 bases removed from V and 6 bases from J, the gap between germline ends came to 14 bases. CDR3 in amino acids: CASSLQGPDGYTF. In DNA form, the CDR3 reads TGTGCCAGCAGCTTGCAGGGGCCTGATGGCTACACCTTC.

This chain connects TRBV14 to TRBJ2-7; TRBD1 matches at 8 bases. Per the germline V gene, CDR1 is SGHDN and CDR2 is FVKESK. Losses at the gene ends were 2 bases for V and 2 bases for J; bases not matched to a gene: 8. This CDR3 has 16 residues. The CDR3 region has the DNA TGTGCCAGCAGCCAAACGACAGGGGCCCGGACCTACGAGCAGTACTTC. Translating it yields CASSQTTGARTYEQYF.